This entry is about one T cell receptor (beta chain). What this receptor recognizes is not known. The record has no base qualities; no much larger clone is one base away. Collaborating institutions collected whole blood in K2EDTA tubes following their own protocols. Collaborator samples were shipped for TCRbeta analysis as frozen whole blood, isolated PBMCs, or DNA extracted from either sample type. This sample was included in a study of blood T cell repertoires in COVID-19 (dated by TCRdb to about 2020). About the study as a whole: The collaborator samples originated in the United States, Italy and Spain and spanned the acute and convalescent phases of COVID-19. The prospective study material was composed of cDNA or gDNA derived from T cells, B-cell-depleted T cells, or PBMCs. The dataset comprised deeply sampled blood TCRbeta repertoires from subjects exposed to, actively infected with, or recovered from COVID-19. A freely available public database, intended as a resource for researchers studying the immune response to SARS-CoV-2, is where the repertoires were released. The samples were drawn from the first 160 participants of the ongoing ImmuneRACE study and from 1,254 subjects provided by 6 global collaborators. Sample metadata almost always included a de-identified subject ID, COVID-19 status, age in years and sex. Where available, HLA class I and class II types were taken from metadata supplied by the sample provider and were not determined by assay-based typing.

The immunoSEQ Assay, a bias-controlled multiplex PCR, was used to amplify TCRbeta CDR3 regions from genomic DNA. The study's own analysis went as follows. The number of nucleated cells in each sample was estimated from the amplification of reference gene primers within the assay. To quantify the absolute abundance of each unique TCRbeta CDR3 rearrangement, sequence reads were collapsed and filtered. Productive Simpson clonality was computed per sample as the square root of Simpson's diversity index over productive rearrangements. TCRdb re-hosts the immuneACCESS table, in-frame sequences only. Its copies lack some clones; in the studies checked, an unresolved V gene accounts for under half of them, and the cause for the rest is not known. That table supplies the V and J calls and clone size; D and trimming were determined from the DNA. The sample table contains under 300,000 clones; only one count was recorded for 82% of them. The ten top clones hold nearly 5% of the sample.

The CDR1 and CDR2 encoded by the germline V gene are MRHNA and SNTAGT. Counted from cysteine to phenylalanine, this CDR3 has 13 amino acids. The only DNA kept is the CDR3, 39 bases in frame from the first base. V sheds 5 bases and J sheds 8 bases, leaving 10 bases between their ends. Paper-wide results and their limitations: How much clinical and demographic metadata was included differed by source and by participant, and the metadata was provided uncurated.

The chain is encoded by TRBV6-4 joined to TRBJ1-6; the D segment cannot be called with confidence. The receptor was isolated from a woman older than 75 with active or convalescent COVID-19. The sample taken for sequencing was peripheral blood. The DNA is as follows: TGTGCCAGCAGTATTTACGGAGATTCACCCCTCCACTTT. Translated, it gives CASSIYGDSPLHF.